Reported below is one T cell receptor (beta chain). Germline V gene lookup returns CDR1 SGHTA and CDR2 FQGNSA. The CDR3 consists of 13 residues. V lost 5 bases and J lost 7, with 12 bases in between. This record comes from a study of blood T cell repertoires in COVID-19. The assay was immunoSEQ multiplex PCR, and TCRdb's table has in-frame clones only and misses some. In the table there are 330,000 or so clones, 80% to 90% of which are singletons. The chain carries TRBV7-2 and TRBJ2-1, with D unclear. The sample was peripheral blood. The sequence was collected from a young man with COVID-19, enrolled during active disease. The CDR3 spells CASSASWSNEQFF. For the CDR3, the DNA is TGTGCCAGCAGCGCCTCGTGGAGTAATGAGCAGTTCTTC. The entire variable domain, with the rest obtained from reference TRBV7-2 and TRBJ2-1, is as follows: GAGVSQSPSNKVTEKGKDVELRCDPISGHTALYWYRQSLGQGLEFLIYFQGNSAPDKSGLPSDRFSAERTGGSVSTLTIQRTQQEDSAVYLCASSASWSNEQFFGPGTRLTVL.